The rows below give T cell receptor beta chains drawn from one sample of a study of cytomegalovirus exposure and HLA in healthy donors. Clones were sequenced by immunoSEQ multiplex PCR, and TCRdb holds only the in-frame ones, with some missing. Counted here are about 130,000 clones, approximately 80% occurring once; the ten biggest clones make up about 1.8%. Sequenced: PBMCs. The receptors come from a woman in her forties in good health and CMV-seronegative. Both conserved end residues are part of each CDR3. The order of the fields is CDR3 length, V gene, CDR3 protein.

18 TRBV7-9 CASSRNGGGLLVGNTIYF
15 TRBV6-1 CASSEEGTGSYEQYF
15 TRBV9 CASSVGGLAHPEQFF
14 TRBV4-1 CASSQRQGPEPQHF
17 TRBV30 CAWSGGLAGGISDTQYF
14 TRBV6-5 CASSKQGLYGEQYF
13 TRBV19 CASSMGTGVEAFF
14 TRBV10-2 CASSEAGVTYEQYF
13 TRBV28 CASLRDSGNTIYF
15 TRBV27 CASSYAQGPIYEQYF
13 TRBV30 CAWAASGNYEQYF
14 TRBV6-1 CASEPGGVPNIQYF
12 TRBV19 CASSDREETQYF
16 TRBV27 CASSSPRGGGYEKLFF
16 TRBV4-1 CASSQEGGFSGNTIYF
16 TRBV19 CASSSRTSGRGDEQFF
15 TRBV6-4 CASSDRAGGYNEQFF
15 TRBV7-2 CASSNSGQGIRELFF
12 TRBV18 CASSPATYEQYF
13 TRBV27 CASRGGNQETQYF
14 TRBV19 CASSNQGVGTEAFF
14 TRBV30 CAWIGQERFPEAFF
15 TRBV6-1 CASSGGQGPADTQYF
16 TRBV29-1 CSVDSGQGVRAGELFF
12 TRBV7-9 CASSSQGRSAFF
14 TRBV27 CASSSELRGYEQYF
14 TRBV5-1 CASRVAGASYEQYF
17 TRBV11-2 CASSLFQRGPLNTEAFF
15 TRBV2 CASRPLTVYTDTQYF
12 TRBV28 CASSTGFEKLFF
16 TRBV5-4 CASSLGPSGGGNEQFF
15 TRBV27 CASSFSGQATYEQYF
16 TRBV7-9 CASSSPESGRQNIQYF
12 TRBV7-6 CASSSQGLTQYF
13 TRBV4-2 CASSPGGEDEQYF
15 TRBV27 CASSPGTSSGNTIYF
14 TRBV5-1 CASSLEAGRAEAFF
17 TRBV4-2 CASSQAASGGGRDTQYF
16 TRBV28 CASSSPRRVLSYEQYF